The entry below gives a single T cell receptor (beta chain) sequence along with its context. The CDR3 has 18 amino acids. The V segment lost 4 bases and the J segment 2 bases; nucleotides outside the gene matches: 14. CDR1 is SNHLY and CDR2 is FYNNEI in the germline V gene. The sample is drawn from a study of T cell changes during pregnancy in multiple sclerosis. Measured with immunoSEQ multiplex PCR; TCRdb has only the in-frame clones, and not every one. Among 22,000 or so clones listed, just over 90% were seen once. This chain uses TRBV2 with TRBJ2-5; 9 bases match TRBD2. This receptor was obtained from a female donor in good health, enrolled as a control in a pregnancy study. The sample consisted of CD4+ T cells from peripheral blood mononuclear cells, taken after pregnancy. In DNA, the CDR3 is TGTGCCAGCAGTGGTCTAGCGGGGAGATTGGGGCAGCAAGAGACCCAGTACTTC. Its protein is CASSGLAGRLGQQETQYF. The variable domain in full, completed from reference TRBV2 and TRBJ2-5, reads EPEVTQTPSHQVTQMGQEVILRCVPISNHLYFYWYRQILGQKVEFLVSFYNNEISEKSEIFDDQFSVERPDGSNFTLKIRSTKLEDSAMYFCASSGLAGRLGQQETQYFGPGTRLLVL.